This is a list of T cell receptor beta chains from one sample in a study of blood T cells in healthy people across ages. Using its own MiXCR run on the 5' RACE reads, TCRdb lists one record per CDR3 protein. The data show approximately 800,000 distinct CDR3 sequences, more than 50% seen once. Sequenced input: blood. These receptors came from a man aged 40-50 years in good health. The conserved cysteine and the conserved F or W are not part of the CDR3 here.

V gene	J gene	CDR3 length	CDR3 protein
TRBV20-1	TRBJ2-5	12	SGTGTEPQETQY
TRBV30	TRBJ1-5	11	AWSWGADQPQH
TRBV18	TRBJ1-1	11	ASSPRANTEAF
TRBV9	TRBJ1-6	11	ASSAGLNSPLH
TRBV5-1	TRBJ2-5	15	ASSLTRTAFTQETQY
TRBV12-3/TRBV12-4	TRBJ1-4	12	ASSPGTANEKLF
TRBV3-1	TRBJ2-1	14	ASSQWRGAGVDEQF
TRBV29-1	TRBJ2-7	13	SVENPAGGTYEQY
TRBV7-2	TRBJ2-7	16	ASSLLRGLADSSYEQY
TRBV6-1	TRBJ2-7	13	ASRALSADSYEQY
TRBV27	TRBJ1-1	12	ASSILQGLTEAF
TRBV7-2	TRBJ1-6	13	ASSLTGGLNSPLH
TRBV20-1	TRBJ1-2	11	SARDTGNYGYT
TRBV21-1	TRBJ2-1	12	ASSKATDYNEQF
TRBV3-1	TRBJ2-1	15	ASSQVRRSSHSNEQF
TRBV25-1	TRBJ2-6	15	ASSDPVTGGGANVLT
TRBV5-1	TRBJ1-1	14	ASSLRTGGLNTEAF
TRBV20-1	NA	11	SAFVSGRYEQY
TRBV4-2	TRBJ1-5	17	ASSQGYRDLWAFNQPQH
TRBV20-1	TRBJ2-3	14	SASPLADGITDTQY
TRBV20-1	NA	10	SAQRQDYEQY
TRBV3-1	TRBJ2-3	11	ASTFVQGDTQY
TRBV12-3/TRBV12-4	TRBJ2-3	15	ASSPTSGGLSTDTQY
TRBV5-1	TRBJ2-5	12	ASRKDGTGETQY
TRBV15	TRBJ2-2	14	ATSRVAGANTGELF
TRBV7-2	TRBJ1-2	13	ASSLAGQSGYGYT
TRBV6-2/TRBV6-3	TRBJ2-3	12	ASGVQSSTDTQY
TRBV4-2	TRBJ1-5	13	ASSQEGESNQPQH
TRBV29-1	TRBJ2-1	13	SVVGTGNRYNEQF
TRBV6-5	TRBJ2-5	12	ASSLLGELETQY
TRBV27	NA	11	ASSGTGIYEQY
TRBV6-2/TRBV6-3	NA	10	ASSYGPCEQY
TRBV7-2	NA	14	ASSLVADSPPYEQY
TRBV7-2	TRBJ2-7	13	ASSLSGGISYEQY
TRBV7-2	TRBJ2-3	13	ASSRTSGYTDTQY
TRBV29-1	NA	13	SVDKREGRTDTQF
TRBV5-1	TRBJ2-3	14	ASSTQISTRTDTQY
TRBV29-1	TRBJ2-7	11	SVEVGGANVLY
TRBV6-5	TRBJ2-5	13	ASSYSAAGLETQY
TRBV11-2	TRBJ1-5	15	ASSLGGGGRGNQPQH
TRBV2	TRBJ2-5	14	ASSGGRPAVQETQY
TRBV5-5	TRBJ1-1	13	ASSLAGVSGTEAF
TRBV28	TRBJ2-7	14	ASSLLQGRTSYEQY
TRBV27	TRBJ2-3	12	ASGQRGGTDTQY
TRBV6-6	TRBJ2-3	14	ASSYKGTGSPDTQY
TRBV4-3	TRBJ1-2	15	ASSQEGQRAEVGGYT
TRBV7-9	TRBJ2-5	12	ASSLAQGWETQY
TRBV6-5	TRBJ1-2	11	ASRTLGGDGYT
TRBV9	TRBJ1-6	12	ASSVYDRDSPLH
TRBV9	TRBJ1-1	14	ASSVVRGQGRTEAF
TRBV2	TRBJ1-5	13	ASTGTGARNQPQH
TRBV12-3/TRBV12-4	TRBJ1-5	13	ASSFGDRGNQPQH
TRBV5-1	TRBJ2-5	11	ASRTSGVETQY
TRBV6-2/TRBV6-3	TRBJ2-4	15	ASSSLMGGVAKNIQY
TRBV9	NA	14	ASSVEAGGVVGTQY
TRBV4-2	TRBJ2-5	14	ASSLMTGGASETQY